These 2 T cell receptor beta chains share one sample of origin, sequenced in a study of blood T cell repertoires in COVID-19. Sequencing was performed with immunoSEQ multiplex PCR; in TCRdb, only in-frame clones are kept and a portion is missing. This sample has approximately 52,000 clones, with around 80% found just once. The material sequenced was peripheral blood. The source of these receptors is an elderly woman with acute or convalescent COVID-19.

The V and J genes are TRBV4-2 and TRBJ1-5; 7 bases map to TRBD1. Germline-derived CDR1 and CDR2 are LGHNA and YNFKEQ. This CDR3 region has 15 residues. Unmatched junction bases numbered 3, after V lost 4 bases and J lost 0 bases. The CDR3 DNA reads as TGTGCCAGCAGCCGGGACAGACCTAGCAATCAGCCCCAGCATTTT. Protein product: CASSRDRPSNQPQHF.

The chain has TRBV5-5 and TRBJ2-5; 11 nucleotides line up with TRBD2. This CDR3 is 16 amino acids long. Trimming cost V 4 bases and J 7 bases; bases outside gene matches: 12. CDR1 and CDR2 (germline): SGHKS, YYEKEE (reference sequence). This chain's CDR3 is CASSLTSGAHSGTQYF. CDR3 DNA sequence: TGTGCCAGCAGCCTGACTAGCGGGGCACACTCGGGGACCCAGTACTTC.